The present T cell receptor beta chain was sequenced within a study of T cells in tuberculosis. About the research overall: IGRA-negative adolescents, IGRA-positive adolescents with latent tuberculosis and adults with active tuberculosis formed this South African cohort.

The data were produced by immunoSEQ multiplex PCR, yet TCRdb's version contains in-frame clones alone and is incomplete. The table lists about 31,000 clones, about 97% of them singletons. With 0 bases clipped from V and 5 bases from J, the junction kept 4 bases outside the gene matches. Looked up from germline, CDR1 is SGHRS and CDR2 is YFSETQ. The CDR3 loop spans 14 amino acids. The sample comprised PBMCs. The chain employs TRBV5-1 and TRBJ1-1; 7 positions match TRBD1. The TCR was taken from a donor aged 5-35 years with latent tuberculosis or without tuberculosis infection. This CDR3 is CASSLDPTGTEAFF. DNA for the CDR3: TGCGCCAGCAGCTTGGACCCGACAGGGACTGAAGCTTTCTTT.